This T cell receptor (beta chain) stems from a study of T-cell memory formation after mild COVID-19. Study-wide results and caveats: Within pre-infection memory, some responding clones were found, suggesting cross-reactive memory joined. While clones contracting from day 15 to 85 were balanced between CD4 and CD8, later expanders leaned CD4+.

TCRdb independently ran MiXCR on the 5' RACE reads; one entry per CDR3 protein. The sample holds about 600,000 distinct CDR3 sequences, roughly 21% seen once. A few counts support this clonotype. Antigen specificity is unknown. The CDR3 has 15 residues. V lost 2 bases and J lost 6, with 15 bases in between. The germline CDR1 and CDR2 sequences are SGHVS and FNYEAQ. The chain joins TRBV7-6 to TRBJ2-3; D unclear. Sample: PBMCs or a T cell subset sorted from them (not recorded which). The source is an adult woman who had mild COVID-19 (a few samples of this study predate the infection). Cell type and time point are not known. DNA of the CDR3: TGTGCCAGCAGCTTACTCCCAACCCATGCTGATACGCAGTATTTT. Protein sequence: CASSLLPTHADTQYF.